The clone carrying this T cell receptor (beta chain) was counted ten times or more. The antigen is undetermined. This record comes from a study of human T cells and chemical hapten exposure. The study, taken as a whole, reports: Alopecia in all donors means immunity may differ from healthy individuals. Large CDR3 similarity clusters arose significantly more often from expanded TCRs than from controls.

One entry per CDR3 protein results from TCRdb running MiXCR on the RACE reads. The sample lists more than 300,000 distinct CDR3 sequences, around 5.5% occurring once. The time point: pre-sensitization, week 0. The treatment denotes: therapeutic diphenylcyclopropenone sensitization with weekly scalp DPC. Total RNA was extracted from unfractionated whole blood. Germline CDR1 is MNHEY and CDR2 is SMNVEV (reference sequence). This CDR3 has 17 residues. V lost 7 bases and J lost 3, with 21 bases in between. Source: whole blood, taken in connection with sensitization to the hapten diphenylcyclopropenone (DPC). The receptor was isolated from a woman in her fifties or sixties with alopecia areata. Some clones in this sample may be carry-over from other donors' samples. The J gene is TRBJ2-2, the V gene TRBV27, with D possibly TRBD2 on 6 matching bases. As DNA, the CDR3 is TGTGCCAGCACCTCTCCGTCCCGGCTAGCGCACACCGGGGAGCTGTTTTTT. It codes for CASTSPSRLAHTGELFF.